These 5 T cell receptor beta chains came from one sample sequenced in a study of blood T cell repertoires in COVID-19. Clones were read by immunoSEQ multiplex PCR, and TCRdb kept only the in-frame ones, dropping some. The sample contains about 240,000 clones, approximately 90% of which appear only once. Sequenced material: PBMCs or T cells enriched from blood (not recorded which). Receptor source: a woman in her thirties who had recovered from COVID-19.

The V call is TRBV19, the J call TRBJ1-2; TRBD1 matches at 8 bases. Looked up from germline, CDR1 is LNHDA and CDR2 is SQIVND (reference sequence). J lost 3 bases, V lost 6 bases, and 9 bases had no gene match. The CDR3 loop spans 15 amino acids. This CDR3 is CASSTPRGRDYGYTF. CDR3 coding DNA: TGTGCCAGTAGCACTCCCAGGGGGCGCGACTATGGCTACACCTTC.

This chain uses TRBV7-8 with TRBJ1-1; D unresolved. Looked up from germline, CDR1 is SGHVS and CDR2 is FQNEAQ. This CDR3 has 15 residues. Trimming shortened V by 2 bases and J by 6 bases, and 16 bases separated the two germline ends. DNA of the CDR3: TGTGCCAGCAGCTTACTCGGGGATGGTCATGCTGAAGCTTTCTTT. It encodes CASSLLGDGHAEAFF.

This rearrangement joins TRBV7-2 to TRBJ1-2, with 7 bases identical to TRBD1. CDR3 size: 16 residues. CDR1 is SGHTA and CDR2 is FQGNSA in the germline V gene. Losses at the gene ends were 4 bases for V and 2 bases for J; bases not matched to a gene: 10. In nucleotides, the CDR3 is TGTGCCAGCAGCTCCTCGACAGGGCCCAAGAACTATGGCTACACCTTC. This gives the protein CASSSSTGPKNYGYTF.

This chain uses TRBV27 with TRBJ2-2; 8 bases map to TRBD1. The CDR3 totals 16 residues. Germline V gene sequence: CDR1 MNHEY, CDR2 SMNVEV (reference sequence). V lost 4 bases and J lost 2; bases outside the gene matches: 6. CDR3 bases: TGTGCCAGCAGTTCATCAGGGGGCCGAAACACCGGGGAGCTGTTTTTT. This encodes CASSSSGGRNTGELFF.

V is TRBV7-2 and J is TRBJ2-7, with 7 nucleotides matching TRBD2. This CDR3 spans 14 amino acids. The junction had 4 bases not matched to a gene; V was cut back by 0 bases and J by 5 bases. Germline CDR1 and CDR2: SGHTA and FQGNSA. The CDR3 coding sequence is TGTGCCAGCAGCTTAGCGGGAGGGCCCGACGAGCAGTACTTC. It is translated as CASSLAGGPDEQYF.